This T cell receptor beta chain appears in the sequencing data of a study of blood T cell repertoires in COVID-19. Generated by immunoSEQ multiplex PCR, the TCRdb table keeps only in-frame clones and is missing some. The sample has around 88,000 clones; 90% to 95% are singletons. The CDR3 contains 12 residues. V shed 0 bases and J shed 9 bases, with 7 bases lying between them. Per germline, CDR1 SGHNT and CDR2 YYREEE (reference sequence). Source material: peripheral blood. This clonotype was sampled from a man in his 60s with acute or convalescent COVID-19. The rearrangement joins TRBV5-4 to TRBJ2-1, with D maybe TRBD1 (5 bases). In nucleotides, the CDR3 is TGTGCCAGCAGCTTGGCAGGGCTTGAGCAGTTCTTC. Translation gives CASSLAGLEQFF.